These 9 T cell receptor beta chains originate from one sample sequenced in a study of sequential checkpoint blockade in melanoma. Using immunoSEQ multiplex PCR, the repertoire was profiled, and TCRdb retains in-frame clones only, with some absent. The sample records roughly 220 clones, over 20% being singletons. Treatment specified: randomized to nivolumab then ipilimumab (arm A) or the reverse (arm B). The source was tumor tissue (inferred from file names), collected from a patient given nivolumab and ipilimumab in sequence. Receptors were obtained from a human donor with melanoma.

This clone rates as medium-sized (0.01 to 0.1%). The DNA of the CDR3 is TGTGCCAGCAGCCCAGGACAGTTCTCTGGGGCCAACGTCCTGACTTTC. Translating gives CASSPGQFSGANVLTF. The chain combines TRBV7-7 with TRBJ2-6, with D maybe TRBD1 (6 bases). Germline V gene lookup returns CDR1 SSHAT and CDR2 FNYEAQ (reference sequence). The CDR3 spans 16 residues. The V end lost 5 bases, the J end lost 0 bases, and 11 bases lay between the germline ends.

The chain has TRBV9 and TRBJ2-2, with D possibly TRBD1 on 6 matching bases. Between the trimmed V and J ends, which lost 3 bases and 4 bases, there was a span of 13 bases. Germline V gene data show CDR1 as SGDLS and CDR2 as YYNGEE. The CDR3 is 15 amino acids. As DNA, the CDR3 is TGTGCCAGCAGCGGGGGGCCACAGGTCACCGGGGAGCTGTTTTTT. The encoded protein is CASSGGPQVTGELFF.

This chain links TRBV19 with TRBJ2-7; 8 positions agree with TRBD1. The V and J ends lost 3 bases and 1 base, in that order; junction bases with no gene match: 2. The length of the CDR3 is 14 residues. Per germline, CDR1 LNHDA and CDR2 SQIVND (reference sequence). CDR3 loop: CASSMGQASYEQYF. For the CDR3, the DNA is TGTGCCAGTAGTATGGGACAGGCATCCTACGAGCAGTACTTC.

The gene calls are TRBV25-1 and TRBJ2-7; 8 positions match TRBD1. The CDR3 covers 14 residues. Germline CDR1 reads MGHDK; CDR2 reads SYGVNS. V dropped 10 bases and J dropped 0; count of bases not matched to a gene: 8. The CDR3 protein is CANQGAVGSYEQYF. CDR3 sequence (DNA): TGTGCCAACCAGGGGGCAGTAGGCTCCTACGAGCAGTACTTC.

This clone is large by share. The J gene is TRBJ1-5, the V gene TRBV11-3; D is undetermined. Between the trimmed V and J ends, which lost 1 base and 2 bases, there was a span of 6 bases. From germline, CDR1 is SGHNT and CDR2 YENEEA. The CDR3 extends over 14 amino acids. The CDR3 DNA sequence: TGTGCCAGCAGCTTAGGGGGTGGCAATCAGCCCCAGCATTTT. Its protein is CASSLGGGNQPQHF.

The sample holds a few counts of this clone. V is TRBV11-3 and J is TRBJ2-7, with D unclear. This CDR3 region has 15 residues. V lost 1 base and J 3 bases, leaving 13 bases between the germline ends. Germline V gene lookup returns CDR1 SGHNT and CDR2 YENEEA. The CDR3 DNA follows: TGTGCCAGCAGCTTAGGGTACCAGCTGAACTACGAGCAGTACTTC. As protein: CASSLGYQLNYEQYF.

This clone was detected only a few times. The rearrangement joins TRBV10-3 to TRBJ2-7, with 9 bases aligning to TRBD1. This CDR3 region has 13 residues. The germline gives CDR1 ENHRY, CDR2 SYGVKD. After removal of 10 bases from V and 5 bases from J, the junction contained 9 bases not matched to a gene. In nucleotides, the CDR3 is TGTGCCAGCGGGCGACAGGGGGGCCACGAGCAGTACTTC. Translating gives CASGRQGGHEQYF.

The chain joins TRBV18 to TRBJ1-2; D gene ambiguous. The germline V and J ends were trimmed by 1 base and 2 bases, with 8 bases remaining between them. The CDR3 totals 14 residues. The germline V gene encodes CDR1 KGHSH and CDR2 LQKENI. Here the CDR3 DNA reads TGTGCCAGCTCACCACTTGAGACGAACTATGGCTACACCTTC. This sequence encodes CASSPLETNYGYTF.

The chain joins TRBV11-3 to TRBJ1-6; D is unresolved. Trimming took off 5 bases at V and 8 bases at J, with 13 bases between the two ends. The germline gives CDR1 SGHNT, CDR2 YENEEA. CDR3 length equals 14 residues. The CDR3 region has the DNA TGTGCCAGCAGCCCCGGGGTGTGGGATTCACCCCTCCACTTT. Its protein product is CASSPGVWDSPLHF.